This TCR beta chain originates from a study of blood T cells in healthy people across ages. Whole-study results and caveats: A roughly linear age-dependent decrease characterized TCR beta diversity per million T cells.

The CDR3 totals 12 residues. Germline-derived CDR1 and CDR2 are MNHEY and SVGEGT. Primers used in a second PCR of about 7 to 12 cycles were a sample-barcoded 5' primer and a J-beta primer mix. From the 5' RACE reads, TCRdb called clonotypes with MiXCR, one entry per CDR3 protein. The sample includes some 700,000 distinct CDR3 sequences, approximately 21% of them seen just once. This clonotype was picked up a small number of times. Its cognate antigen is unknown. Peripheral blood samples of around 9.8 milliliters were drawn from each donor. This TCR was sampled from a man aged 70-80 years in good health. Sequenced: blood. The chain has TRBV6-2 or TRBV6-3 and TRBJ2-1; no reliable D call. The end of the DNA aligns better with TRBJ2-7, so the J call may be wrong. In nucleotides, the CDR3 is TGTGCCAGCAGTATGACTGCTTGGGAGCAGTACTTC. Its protein is CASSMTAWEQYF.